A single sample gave rise to the 10 T cell receptor beta chains below, sequenced in a study of monozygotic twins with inflammatory bowel disease. TCRdb reprocessed the 5' RACE reads, with one entry per CDR3 protein and no DNA. This repertoire includes about 380,000 distinct CDR3 sequences. The material sequenced was blood. The receptors stem from a human donor with ulcerative colitis or Crohn's disease, or a healthy co-twin of an affected twin (not recorded which).

The chain combines TRBV4-3 with TRBJ2-1; with no DNA, the TCRdb D assignment of TRBD2 cannot be verified. The length of the CDR3 is 14 residues. The germline V gene encodes CDR1 LGHNA and CDR2 YSLEER. This chain's CDR3 is CASSQDQRTAGQLF.

V usage is TRBV20-1 and J usage is TRBJ2-7; the D call from TCRdb, TRBD1, cannot be confirmed without DNA. The germline V gene encodes CDR1 DFQATT and CDR2 SNEGSKA (reference sequence). The CDR3 loop spans 20 amino acids. CDR3 loop: CSATEDPDRGFYSTSYEQYF.

The chain has TRBV10-3 and TRBJ2-5; TCRdb names TRBD2, which stays unverified in the absence of DNA. CDR3 size: 15 residues. The germline V gene encodes CDR1 ENHRY and CDR2 SYGVKD. CDR3 region: CAISEPRLVQETQYF.

The CDR3 sequence: CSVGQGFDQPQHF. The rearrangement uses TRBV29-1 and TRBJ1-5; TCRdb calls TRBD1, which cannot be checked without DNA. Per the germline V gene, CDR1 is SQVTM and CDR2 is ANQGSEA. The CDR3 spans 13 residues.

The chain employs TRBV5-1 and TRBJ2-7; there is no DNA to check the TCRdb D call of TRBD2. The length of the CDR3 is 16 residues. Germline V gene sequence: CDR1 SGHRS, CDR2 YFSETQ. The CDR3 sequence: CASSLVASGGSSEQYF.

The CDR3 spells CASKEGDTGELFF. The V and J genes are TRBV4-3 and TRBJ2-2. The CDR3 sequence is 13 residues long. Germline CDR1 is LGHNA and CDR2 is YSLEER.

This chain links TRBV11-3 with TRBJ2-1; without DNA, the TCRdb call of TRBD2 cannot be checked. CDR1 SGHNT and CDR2 YENEEA come from the germline V gene. The CDR3 runs 13 residues. The CDR3 region is CASSSSIYNEQFF.

V gene TRBV12-3 or TRBV12-4 combines with J gene TRBJ2-1; there is no DNA to check the TCRdb D call of TRBD2. The CDR3 sequence is 17 residues long. The CDR3 sequence is CASSLNQRGYLYNEQFF.

J is TRBJ2-6 and V is TRBV7-2; TCRdb names TRBD1, which stays unverified in the absence of DNA. CDR3 length: 17 amino acids. In germline, CDR1 is SGHTA, CDR2 FQGNSA. The CDR3 loop is CASSLGWGTSGANVLTF.

The CDR3 reads CASSLDFQAEQYF. This chain uses TRBV11-2 with TRBJ2-7. Per germline, CDR1 SGHAT and CDR2 FQNNGV. The CDR3 contains 13 residues.